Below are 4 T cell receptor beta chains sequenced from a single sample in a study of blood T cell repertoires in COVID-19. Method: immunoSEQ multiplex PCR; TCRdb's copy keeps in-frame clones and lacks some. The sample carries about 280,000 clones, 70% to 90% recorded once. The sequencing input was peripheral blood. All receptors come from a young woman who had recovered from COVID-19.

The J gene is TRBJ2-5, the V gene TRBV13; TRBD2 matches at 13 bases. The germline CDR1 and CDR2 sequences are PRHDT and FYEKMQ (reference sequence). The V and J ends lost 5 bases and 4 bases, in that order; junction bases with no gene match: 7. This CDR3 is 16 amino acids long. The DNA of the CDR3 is TGTGCCAGCAGCACCGGACTAGCGGGAGATGGAGAGACCCAGTACTTC. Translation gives CASSTGLAGDGETQYF. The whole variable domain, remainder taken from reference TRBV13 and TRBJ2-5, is AAGVIQSPRHLIKEKRETATLKCYPIPRHDTVYWYQQGPGQDPQFLISFYEKMQSDKGSIPDRFSAQQFSDYHSELNMSSLELGDSALYFCASSTGLAGDGETQYFGPGTRLLVL.

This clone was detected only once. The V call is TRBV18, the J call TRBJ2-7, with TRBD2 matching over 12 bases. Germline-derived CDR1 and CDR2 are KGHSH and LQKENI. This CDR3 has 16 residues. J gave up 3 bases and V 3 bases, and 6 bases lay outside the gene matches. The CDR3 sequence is CASSPPASGGVYEQYF. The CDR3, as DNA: TGTGCCAGCTCACCCCCGGCTAGCGGGGGGGTCTACGAGCAGTACTTC.

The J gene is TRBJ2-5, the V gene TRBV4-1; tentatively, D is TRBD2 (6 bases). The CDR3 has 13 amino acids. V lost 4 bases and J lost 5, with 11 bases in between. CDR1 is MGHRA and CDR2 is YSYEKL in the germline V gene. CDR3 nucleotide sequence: TGCGCCAGCAGCCTAGGCGGGATGGAGACCCAGTACTTC. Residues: CASSLGGMETQYF.

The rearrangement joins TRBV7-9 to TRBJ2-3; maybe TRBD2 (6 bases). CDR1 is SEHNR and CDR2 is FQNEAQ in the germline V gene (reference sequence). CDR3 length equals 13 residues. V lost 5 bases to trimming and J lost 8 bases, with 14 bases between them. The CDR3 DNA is TGTGCCAGCAGCCCCCAGAACGGGGGTACGCAGTATTTT. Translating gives CASSPQNGGTQYF. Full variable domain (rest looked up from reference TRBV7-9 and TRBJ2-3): DTGVSQNPRHKITKRGQNVTFRCDPISEHNRLYWYRQTLGQGPEFLTYFQNEAQLEKSRLLSDRFSAERPKGSFSTLEIQRTEQGDSAMYLCASSPQNGGTQYFGPGTRLTVL.